The rows below give T cell receptor beta chains drawn from one sample of a study of CD8+CD57+ T cells in acquired aplastic anemia. TCRdb redid the calling of the reads with MiXCR, one entry per CDR3 protein. Among about 180,000 distinct CDR3 sequences listed, nearly 50% were seen once. The source material was sorted CD4+, CD8+, or CD8+CD57+ T cells (not recorded which) from PBMCs. The receptors were gathered from a human donor with aplastic anemia. CDR3s include the opening cysteine and the closing phenylalanine or tryptophan. D genes are given only for firm matches. Some rows have no size entry. The others give once, few or many, or a class for an expanded clone.

J gene,clone size,D gene,V gene,CDR3 protein,CDR3 DNA
TRBJ2-7,NA,TRBD1,TRBV5-1,CASSGNRGRPYEQYF,TGCGCCAGCAGCGGTAACAGGGGGCGACCCTACGAGCAGTACTTC
TRBJ2-7,NA,TRBD2,TRBV19,CASSPRLAGGNEQYF,TGTGCCAGCAGCCCCAGACTAGCGGGAGGGAACGAGCAGTACTTC
TRBJ2-2,many,NA,TRBV7-9,CASTTAAGTGELFF,TGTGCCAGCACCACGGCGGCAGGAACCGGGGAGCTGTTTTTT
TRBJ1-4,many,TRBD1,TRBV2,CASSWTGATINEKLFF,TGTGCCAGCAGCTGGACAGGGGCCACAATTAATGAAAAACTGTTTTTT
TRBJ2-3,NA,NA,TRBV24-1,CATSVRQGSTDTQYF,TGTGCCACCAGTGTTAGGCAGGGGAGCACAGATACGCAGTATTTT
TRBJ2-2,NA,TRBD1,TRBV2,CASSDMDRGTGELFF,TGTGCCAGCAGTGATATGGACAGGGGTACCGGGGAGCTGTTTTTT
TRBJ2-1,many,TRBD2,TRBV11-2,CASSLDLAGVFRNEQFF,TGTGCCAGCAGCTTAGATCTAGCGGGGGTGTTTCGGAATGAGCAGTTCTTC
TRBJ2-4,NA,NA,TRBV20-1,CSARDPSIDWIQYF,TGCAGTGCTAGAGATCCTAGTATTGATTGGATTCAGTACTTC
TRBJ2-7,NA,NA,TRBV9,CASSVGTSPYEQYF,TGTGCCAGCAGCGTAGGAACTAGCCCCTACGAGCAGTACTTC
TRBJ2-5,NA,NA,TRBV19,CASRGRHQETQYF,TGTGCCAGTAGGGGACGGCACCAAGAGACCCAGTACTTC
TRBJ2-5,NA,NA,TRBV7-2,CASSLVATAQETQYF,TGTGCCAGCAGCTTAGTAGCGACCGCCCAAGAGACCCAGTACTTC
TRBJ2-7,NA,TRBD2,TRBV3-1,CASSQGAGGGLRGEQYF,TGTGCCAGCAGCCAAGGGGCCGGGGGGGGATTACGTGGGGAGCAGTACTTC
TRBJ2-2,few,TRBD1,TRBV12-3/TRBV12-4,CASSHGQVVNTGELFF,TGTGCCAGCAGTCATGGACAGGTTGTCAACACCGGGGAGCTGTTTTTT
TRBJ2-7,many,NA,TRBV18,CASSPQPGDHEQYF,TGTGCCAGCTCACCACAGCCAGGGGATCACGAGCAGTACTTC
TRBJ1-1,many,NA,TRBV7-9,CASSLVEGSEAFF,TGTGCCAGCAGCTTAGTAGAGGGGAGTGAAGCTTTCTTT
TRBJ2-1,many,NA,TRBV2,CASRQGGYNEQFF,TGTGCCAGCCGACAGGGAGGCTACAATGAGCAGTTCTTC
TRBJ2-5,NA,TRBD1,TRBV24-1,CATSDLGTGEETQYF,TGTGCCACCAGTGATTTAGGGACAGGGGAAGAGACCCAGTACTTC
TRBJ2-7,few,NA,TRBV2,CARGRTVSPYEQYF,TGTGCCAGGGGGAGGACAGTATCGCCTTACGAGCAGTACTTC
TRBJ2-1,many,NA,TRBV7-2,CASSSLELQFF,TGTGCCAGCAGCTCACTAGAGTTGCAGTTCTTC
TRBJ1-5,NA,NA,TRBV11-2,CASSLGPGSNQPQHF,TGTGCCAGCAGCTTAGGACCAGGTAGCAATCAGCCCCAGCATTTT
TRBJ2-1,many,NA,TRBV20-1,CSANGPNNEQFF,TGCAGTGCAAACGGACCGAACAATGAGCAGTTCTTC
TRBJ1-1,once,NA,TRBV20-1,CSGTQGGTEAFF,TGCAGTGGGACACAGGGTGGTACTGAAGCTTTCTTT
TRBJ1-5,once,NA,TRBV12-3/TRBV12-4,CASSFESYQPQHF,TGTGCCAGCAGTTTCGAGAGTTATCAGCCCCAGCATTTT
TRBJ2-1,NA,TRBD2,TRBV9,CASSVGWSSGYNEQFF,TGTGCCAGCAGCGTAGGGTGGTCTAGCGGTTACAATGAGCAGTTCTTC
TRBJ2-5,many,TRBD1,TRBV12-3/TRBV12-4,CASSPGDSLQETQYF,TGTGCCAGCAGTCCTGGGGACAGTTTACAAGAGACCCAGTACTTC
TRBJ2-1,NA,NA,TRBV5-1,CASSLSLNNEQFF,TGCGCCAGCAGCCTATCCCTCAACAATGAGCAGTTCTTC
TRBJ2-1,few,TRBD2,TRBV3-1,CASSQSSGGPGEQFF,TGTGCCAGCAGCCAATCGAGCGGGGGTCCTGGTGAGCAGTTCTTC
TRBJ1-5,NA,NA,TRBV10-3,CAISESGGRQPQHF,TGTGCCATCAGTGAGTCCGGTGGCCGACAGCCCCAGCATTTT
TRBJ1-1,many,NA,TRBV10-3,CAISDPGIRGTEAFF,TGTGCCATCAGTGACCCAGGGATCCGGGGCACTGAAGCTTTCTTT
TRBJ1-2,NA,NA,TRBV15,CASNWAGGLSGYTF,TGTGCCAGCAATTGGGCCGGGGGTTTGAGTGGCTACACCTTC
TRBJ2-7,many,TRBD1,TRBV7-9,CASSPGQGANEQYF,TGTGCCAGCAGCCCCGGACAGGGGGCGAACGAGCAGTACTTC
TRBJ2-7,NA,NA,TRBV4-3,CASSQDARGYEQYF,TGCGCCAGCAGCCAAGATGCCAGGGGCTACGAGCAGTACTTC
TRBJ2-5,NA,NA,TRBV29-1,CSVERDRLEYF,TGCAGCGTTGAGAGAGACAGGCTAGAGTACTTC
TRBJ2-7,many,NA,TRBV15,CATSYKRARLTSYEQYF,TGTGCCACCAGCTACAAAAGAGCCCGGCTAACCTCCTACGAGCAGTACTTC
TRBJ1-6,many,NA,TRBV5-6,CASSFGSYNSPLHF,TGTGCCAGCAGCTTCGGATCCTATAATTCACCCCTCCACTTT
TRBJ2-7,NA,NA,TRBV2,CTGRRSGGYEQYF,TGTACCGGACGACGCTCAGGGGGGTACGAGCAGTACTTC
TRBJ2-3,many,NA,TRBV19,CASSMRSRVGPGDTQYF,TGTGCCAGTAGTATGCGATCCAGGGTAGGTCCTGGAGATACGCAGTATTTT
TRBJ2-4,NA,TRBD1,TRBV20-1,CSARDKGGTDIQYF,TGCAGTGCTAGAGATAAAGGGGGCACGGACATTCAGTACTTC
TRBJ1-2,NA,NA,TRBV29-1,CSASRVEQAGIGGYTF,TGCAGCGCAAGCCGGGTTGAACAGGCGGGGATTGGTGGCTACACCTTC
TRBJ1-5,NA,NA,TRBV11-2,CASSPDTNQPQHF,TGTGCCAGCAGCCCCGACACTAATCAGCCCCAGCATTTT
TRBJ2-7,NA,NA,TRBV5-1,CASSADRFGEQYF,TGCGCCAGCAGCGCAGACAGGTTTGGCGAGCAGTACTTC
TRBJ2-1,NA,TRBD2,TRBV29-1,CSVMTSGSYNEQFF,TGCAGCGTGATGACTAGCGGCTCCTACAATGAGCAGTTCTTC
TRBJ2-1,once,TRBD1,TRBV7-3,CASSPDRVANEQFF,TGTGCCAGCAGCCCGGACAGGGTGGCCAATGAGCAGTTCTTC
TRBJ1-1,many,NA,TRBV6-1,CASSALGVAEAFF,TGTGCCAGCAGTGCTCTGGGGGTGGCTGAAGCTTTCTTT
TRBJ1-4,many,NA,TRBV7-3,CASSLRTNEKLFF,TGTGCCAGCAGCCTAAGGACTAATGAAAAACTGTTTTTT
TRBJ2-5,once,NA,TRBV12-5,CASGLAGGTQYF,TGTGCTAGTGGTTTGGCCGGGGGAACCCAGTACTTC
TRBJ1-1,NA,TRBD1,TRBV19,CASSGTGARATEAFF,TGTGCCAGCAGTGGGACAGGGGCTCGGGCCACTGAAGCTTTCTTT
TRBJ2-5,many,NA,TRBV19,CASSRPGAPPETQYF,TGTGCCAGTAGTCGTCCCGGGGCTCCCCCGGAGACCCAGTACTTC
TRBJ2-7,NA,NA,TRBV2,CASSLDRAGDEQYF,TGTGCCAGCAGTCTGGACCGGGCGGGCGACGAGCAGTACTTC
TRBJ1-1,many,TRBD1,TRBV20-1,CSARDRGQGRTEAFF,TGCAGTGCTAGAGATCGGGGACAGGGACGAACTGAAGCTTTCTTT
TRBJ1-2,many,TRBD1,TRBV6-1,CASSARAGGRGGNYGYTF,TGTGCCAGCAGCGCCAGGGCGGGGGGACGAGGGGGCAACTATGGCTACACCTTC
TRBJ1-6,NA,TRBD1,TRBV10-3,CAISGDRAFALHF,TGTGCCATCAGCGGGGACAGGGCTTTCGCCCTCCACTTT